This T cell receptor (beta chain) was identified in a study of OX40 agonist ivuxolimab in advanced cancers. Study details: Patients enrolled in dose escalation were diagnosed with hepatocellular carcinoma, melanoma, renal cell or head and neck cancer. Earlier anti-PD-1, anti-PD-L1 or anti-CTLA-4 therapy was permitted; under 50% had received some.

Broader study findings: Averaging showed that CD8+ T cells had more expanded clones than CD4+ did.

As regards this clone: Its antigen is unknown.

Germline CDR1 reads SGHNT; CDR2 reads YYREEE (reference sequence). The CDR3 has 15 amino acids. The V end was cut by 3 bases, the J end by 5 bases, with 15 bases between. Clones were read by immunoSEQ multiplex PCR, and TCRdb kept only the in-frame ones, dropping some. Here the sample spans 12,000 to 15,000 clones, about 80% being singletons. This specimen consisted of CD4+ or CD8+ T cells sorted from blood, obtained in a trial of the OX40 agonist ivuxolimab. V gene TRBV5-4 combines with J gene TRBJ2-1; D gene uncertain. The sequence came from an adult with an advanced solid tumor such as melanoma, head and neck, liver or kidney cancer. CDR3 loop: CASSYARVRDNEQFF. CDR3 nucleotide sequence: TGTGCCAGCAGCTATGCAAGGGTCCGAGACAATGAGCAGTTCTTC. Supplemented by reference TRBV5-4 and TRBJ2-1, the full variable domain reads ETGVTQSPTHLIKTRGQQVTLRCSSQSGHNTVSWYQQALGQGPQFIFQYYREEENGRGNFPPRFSGLQFPNYSSELNVNALELDDSALYLCASSYARVRDNEQFFGPGTRLTVL.